This is a list of T cell receptor beta chains from one sample in a study of blood T cells in healthy people across ages. One entry per CDR3 protein, called by TCRdb with MiXCR from the 5' RACE reads. The sample holds approximately 580,000 distinct CDR3 sequences, less than 25% seen once. These same data were also listed under a study on T cells of mothers and their children.

Material: blood. The receptors shown here come from a boy aged 5 to 17 in good health. The conserved cysteine and the conserved F or W are not part of the CDR3 here. Fields, in order: CDR3 protein, J gene, V gene.

CDR3: ASSLNKNRGPYNEQF
J: TRBJ2-1
V: TRBV28

CDR3: SARDSREIYEQY
J: TRBJ2-7
V: TRBV20-1

CDR3: ASSIRGGGFYYDEQF
J: TRBJ2-1
V: TRBV7-9

CDR3: ASSLTPVGEKLF
J: TRBJ1-4
V: TRBV4-1

CDR3: ASSPEGATYEQY
J: TRBJ2-7
V: TRBV18

CDR3: ASSQAKTIY
J: TRBJ1-3
V: TRBV14

CDR3: SVEGGGGRIQY
J: TRBJ2-4
V: TRBV29-1

CDR3: ASSQTSGGGHEQC
J: TRBJ2-7
V: TRBV7-8

CDR3: ASSNTMVYEQY
J: TRBJ2-7
V: TRBV18

CDR3: SVVVLGAF
J: TRBJ1-1
V: TRBV29-1

CDR3: AISDLAGGIKKTYPNEQF
J: -
V: TRBV10-3

CDR3: ASSQTHQDTQY
J: TRBJ2-3
V: TRBV4-3

CDR3: ASSYGQSYEQY
J: TRBJ2-7
V: TRBV28

CDR3: SVDRDSPFQETQY
J: TRBJ2-5
V: TRBV29-1

CDR3: ASSLEVGYLPTLGNEQF
J: TRBJ2-1
V: TRBV7-2

CDR3: ASKRTGAYEQY
J: TRBJ2-7
V: TRBV5-1

CDR3: ASTPGVRNTEAF
J: TRBJ1-1
V: TRBV6-5

CDR3: ASSPRRNTIY
J: TRBJ1-3
V: TRBV9

CDR3: SARLSEGNEQY
J: TRBJ2-7
V: TRBV20-1

CDR3: ASSLAVAETQY
J: TRBJ2-5
V: TRBV5-1

CDR3: ASSSPGQGRTGELF
J: TRBJ2-2
V: TRBV28

CDR3: ARGLAGTDTQY
J: TRBJ2-3
V: TRBV21-1

CDR3: ASSQVTGGSEQF
J: -
V: TRBV4-1

CDR3: ASSLEGAISTDTQY
J: TRBJ2-3
V: TRBV7-2

CDR3: ASYRRQETQY
J: TRBJ2-5
V: TRBV2

CDR3: ASSSRPGQIYEQY
J: -
V: TRBV5-1

CDR3: ASIAGSGGGTQY
J: TRBJ2-3
V: TRBV6-6

CDR3: ASSAQGVGQPQH
J: TRBJ1-5
V: TRBV14

CDR3: ASSGTVYQETQY
J: TRBJ2-5
V: TRBV6-2/TRBV6-3

CDR3: ATSRGRAETQY
J: -
V: TRBV15

CDR3: SAKGAGRKQY
J: TRBJ2-7
V: TRBV20-1

CDR3: SASQGKSEAF
J: TRBJ1-1
V: TRBV20-1

CDR3: ASSDFTTNYGYT
J: TRBJ1-2
V: TRBV25-1

CDR3: ASRYRLAGDSYNEQF
J: -
V: TRBV2

CDR3: SARDPNRAGLEQY
J: -
V: TRBV20-1

CDR3: ASSSTSGGANNEQF
J: TRBJ2-1
V: TRBV5-1

CDR3: SVYWTGKPYEQY
J: TRBJ2-7
V: TRBV29-1

CDR3: ASSQGNGSPEAF
J: TRBJ1-1
V: TRBV3-1

CDR3: ASRDLPGTSGDYEQY
J: -
V: TRBV6-1

CDR3: ASSLRQSYSGANVLT
J: TRBJ2-6
V: TRBV11-1

CDR3: AGSQDGGAATEAF
J: TRBJ1-1
V: TRBV4-2

CDR3: ASSAPSNEQF
J: TRBJ2-1
V: TRBV7-2

CDR3: ASSISGGLEF
J: TRBJ2-1
V: TRBV19

CDR3: ASSLVSRYNEQF
J: TRBJ2-1
V: TRBV7-9

CDR3: AISPDSLSEQY
J: TRBJ2-7
V: TRBV10-3

CDR3: ASSALAGVGKNIQY
J: TRBJ2-4
V: TRBV9

CDR3: ASSLGQGTPYNEQF
J: TRBJ2-1
V: TRBV7-2

CDR3: ASTSSFYEQY
J: TRBJ2-7
V: TRBV12-3/TRBV12-4

CDR3: ASSHEDYETQY
J: TRBJ2-5
V: TRBV3-1

CDR3: ASSYSLQILTRKNIQY
J: TRBJ2-4
V: TRBV6-2/TRBV6-3

CDR3: ASSSMGLAEEQF
J: -
V: TRBV19

CDR3: ASSFSADTQY
J: TRBJ2-3
V: TRBV11-2

CDR3: ASSSHNYGYT
J: TRBJ1-2
V: TRBV6-6

CDR3: ASSLKNEQY
J: TRBJ2-7
V: TRBV4-2

CDR3: ASSRGQPYEQY
J: TRBJ2-7
V: TRBV7-8

CDR3: ASSQELGQPPRSPLH
J: TRBJ1-6
V: TRBV4-1

CDR3: ASSEFPDDEQF
J: TRBJ2-1
V: TRBV10-1

CDR3: ASSLGPLAASTDTQY
J: TRBJ2-3
V: TRBV5-1